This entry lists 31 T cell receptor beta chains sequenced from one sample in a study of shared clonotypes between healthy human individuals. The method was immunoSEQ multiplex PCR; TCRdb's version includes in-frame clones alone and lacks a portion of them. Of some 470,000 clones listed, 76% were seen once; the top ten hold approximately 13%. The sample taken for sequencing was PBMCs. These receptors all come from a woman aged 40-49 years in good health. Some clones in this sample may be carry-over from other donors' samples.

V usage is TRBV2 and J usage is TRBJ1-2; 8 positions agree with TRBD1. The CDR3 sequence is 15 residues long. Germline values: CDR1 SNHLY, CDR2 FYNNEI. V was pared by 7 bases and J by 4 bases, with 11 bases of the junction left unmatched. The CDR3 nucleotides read TGTGCCAGCACCCTTCGACAGGGGATTACCTATGGCTACACCTTC. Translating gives CASTLRQGITYGYTF.

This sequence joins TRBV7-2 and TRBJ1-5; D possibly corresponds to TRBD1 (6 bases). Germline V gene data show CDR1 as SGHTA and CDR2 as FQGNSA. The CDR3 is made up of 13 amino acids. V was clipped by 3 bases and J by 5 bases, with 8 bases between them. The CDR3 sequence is CASSLDRDQPQHF. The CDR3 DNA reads TGTGCCAGCAGCTTGGACAGAGATCAGCCCCAGCATTTT. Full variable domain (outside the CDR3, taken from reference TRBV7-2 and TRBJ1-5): GAGVSQSPSNKVTEKGKDVELRCDPISGHTALYWYRQSLGQGLEFLIYFQGNSAPDKSGLPSDRFSAERTGGSVSTLTIQRTQQEDSAVYLCASSLDRDQPQHFGDGTRLSIL.

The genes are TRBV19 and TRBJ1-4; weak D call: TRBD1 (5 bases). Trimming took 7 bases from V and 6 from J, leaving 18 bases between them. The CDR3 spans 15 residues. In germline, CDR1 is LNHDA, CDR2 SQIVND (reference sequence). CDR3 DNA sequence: TGTGCCAGTACCATTACCGGGACGTTCTATGAAAAACTGTTTTTT. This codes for CASTITGTFYEKLFF.

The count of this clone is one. The CDR3 loop is CSVEDADHNNEQFF. The CDR3 DNA sequence: TGCAGCGTTGAAGACGCGGACCACAACAATGAGCAGTTCTTC. The rearrangement links TRBV29-1 to TRBJ2-1; no firm D call. CDR1 is SQVTM and CDR2 is ANQGSEA in the germline V gene. This CDR3 has 14 amino acids. The V end lost 0 bases, the J end lost 5 bases, and 11 bases lay between the germline ends.

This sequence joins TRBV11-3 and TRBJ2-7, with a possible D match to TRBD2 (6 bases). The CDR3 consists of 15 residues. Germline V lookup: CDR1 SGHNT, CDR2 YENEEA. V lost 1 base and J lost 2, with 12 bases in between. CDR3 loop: CASSLAQGGTYEQYF. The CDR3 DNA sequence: TGTGCCAGCAGCTTAGCGCAGGGAGGCACCTACGAGCAGTACTTC.

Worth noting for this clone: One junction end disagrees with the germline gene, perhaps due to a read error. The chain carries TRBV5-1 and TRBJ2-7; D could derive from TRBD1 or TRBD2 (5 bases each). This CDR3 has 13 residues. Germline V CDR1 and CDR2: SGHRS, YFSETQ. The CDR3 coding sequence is TGCGCCAGCAGCGCCTCCGGGACGGACTCGTGGGACTTC. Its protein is CASSASGTDSWDF.

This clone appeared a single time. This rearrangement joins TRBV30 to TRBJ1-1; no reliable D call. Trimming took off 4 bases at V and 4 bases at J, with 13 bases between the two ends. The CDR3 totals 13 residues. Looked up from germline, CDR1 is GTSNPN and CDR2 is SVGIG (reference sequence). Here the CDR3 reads CAWKPGSATEAFF. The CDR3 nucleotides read TGTGCCTGGAAGCCGGGGAGCGCCACTGAAGCTTTCTTT.

The CDR3 reads CASSYGHRNTEAFF. The CDR3, as DNA: TGTGCCAGCAGTTACGGACATCGGAACACTGAAGCTTTCTTT. V and J are TRBV6-5 and TRBJ1-1; D is possibly TRBD1 (5 bases). V was clipped by 2 bases and J by 1 base, with 8 bases between them. The CDR3 consists of 14 residues. Germline V gene sequence: CDR1 MNHEY, CDR2 SVGAGI.

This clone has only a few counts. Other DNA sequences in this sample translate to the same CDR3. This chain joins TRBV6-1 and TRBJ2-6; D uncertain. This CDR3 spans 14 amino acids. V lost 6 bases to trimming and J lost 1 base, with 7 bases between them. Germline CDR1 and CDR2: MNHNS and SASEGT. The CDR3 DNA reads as TGTGCCAGCAGCTTCTCATCTGGGGCCAACGTCCTGACTTTC. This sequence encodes CASSFSSGANVLTF.

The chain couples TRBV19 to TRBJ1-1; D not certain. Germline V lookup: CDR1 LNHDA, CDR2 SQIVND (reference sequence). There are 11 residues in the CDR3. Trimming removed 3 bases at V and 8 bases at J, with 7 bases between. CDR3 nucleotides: TGTGCCAGTAGTATCTATAAAGAAGCTTTCTTT. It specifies CASSIYKEAFF.

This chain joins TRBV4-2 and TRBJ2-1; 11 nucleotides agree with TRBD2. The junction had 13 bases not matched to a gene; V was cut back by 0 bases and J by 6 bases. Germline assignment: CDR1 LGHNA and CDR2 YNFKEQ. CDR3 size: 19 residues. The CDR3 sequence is CASSQDLPLSGRGGNEQFF. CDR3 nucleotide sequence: TGTGCCAGCAGCCAAGATCTCCCCCTTAGCGGGAGGGGCGGCAATGAGCAGTTCTTC.

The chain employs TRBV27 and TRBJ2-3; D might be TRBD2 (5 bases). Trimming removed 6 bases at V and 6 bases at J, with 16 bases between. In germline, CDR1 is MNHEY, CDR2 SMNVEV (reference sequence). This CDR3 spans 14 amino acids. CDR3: CASRNFGSIDTQYF. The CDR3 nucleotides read TGTGCCAGCAGGAATTTTGGGAGCATCGATACGCAGTATTTT.

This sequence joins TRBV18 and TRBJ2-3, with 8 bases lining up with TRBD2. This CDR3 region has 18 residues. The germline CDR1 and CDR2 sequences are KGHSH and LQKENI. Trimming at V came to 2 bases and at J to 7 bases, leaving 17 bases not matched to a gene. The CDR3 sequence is CASSPLFGTSGDQNTQYF. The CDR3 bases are TGTGCCAGCTCACCATTGTTCGGGACTAGTGGGGATCAGAATACGCAGTATTTT.

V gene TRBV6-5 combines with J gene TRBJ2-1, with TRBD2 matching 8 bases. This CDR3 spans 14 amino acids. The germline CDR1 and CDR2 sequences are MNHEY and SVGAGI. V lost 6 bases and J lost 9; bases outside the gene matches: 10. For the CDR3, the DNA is TGTGCCAGCAGCCCCGGGACTAGTTTCGGTGAGCAGTTCTTC. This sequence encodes CASSPGTSFGEQFF.

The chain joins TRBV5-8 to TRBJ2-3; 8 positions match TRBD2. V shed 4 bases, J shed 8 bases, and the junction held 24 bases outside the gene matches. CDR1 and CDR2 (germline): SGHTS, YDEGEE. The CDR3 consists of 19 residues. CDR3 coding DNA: TGTGCCAGCAGCCCCTTTGTGGGGGCCTGGACTAGCCCGAATGGTACGCAGTATTTT. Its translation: CASSPFVGAWTSPNGTQYF.

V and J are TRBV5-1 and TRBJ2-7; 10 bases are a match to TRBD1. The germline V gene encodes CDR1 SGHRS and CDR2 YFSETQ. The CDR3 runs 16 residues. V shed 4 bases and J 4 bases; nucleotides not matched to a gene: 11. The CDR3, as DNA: TGCGCCAGCAGCAAGGACAGGGGGGTCTCTCCTTACGAGCAGTACTTC. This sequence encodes CASSKDRGVSPYEQYF.

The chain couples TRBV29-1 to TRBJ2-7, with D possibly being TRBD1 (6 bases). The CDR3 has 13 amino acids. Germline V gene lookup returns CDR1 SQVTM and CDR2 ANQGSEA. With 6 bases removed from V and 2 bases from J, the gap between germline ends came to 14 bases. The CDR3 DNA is TGCAGCGTCGCTTGGACAGATCCCTACGAGCAGTACTTC. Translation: CSVAWTDPYEQYF.

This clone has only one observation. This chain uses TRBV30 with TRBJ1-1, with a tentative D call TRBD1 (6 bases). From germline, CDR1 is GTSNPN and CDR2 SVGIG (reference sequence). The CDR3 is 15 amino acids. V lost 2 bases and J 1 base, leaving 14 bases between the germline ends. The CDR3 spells CAWSPPDRWNTEAFF. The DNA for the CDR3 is TGTGCCTGGAGTCCCCCTGACAGGTGGAACACTGAAGCTTTCTTT. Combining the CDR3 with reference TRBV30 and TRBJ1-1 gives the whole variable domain SQTIHQWPATLVQPVGSPLSLECTVEGTSNPNLYWYRQAAGRGLQLLFYSVGIGQISSEVPQNLSASRPQDRQFILSSKKLLLSDSGFYLCAWSPPDRWNTEAFFGQGTRLTVV.

Here the CDR3 DNA reads TGTGCCAGCCGCCTAACAGTTACCCAAGAGACCCAGTACTTC. It translates to CASRLTVTQETQYF. This chain links TRBV2 with TRBJ2-5; D is ambiguous. The CDR3 is made up of 14 amino acids. Germline V CDR1 and CDR2: SNHLY, FYNNEI. The V end lost 8 bases, the J end lost 1 base, and 14 bases lay between the germline ends.

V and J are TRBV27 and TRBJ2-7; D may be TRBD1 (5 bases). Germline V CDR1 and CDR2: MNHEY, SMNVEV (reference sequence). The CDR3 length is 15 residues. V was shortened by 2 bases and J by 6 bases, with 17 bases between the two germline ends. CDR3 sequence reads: CASSLGSGPRSEQYF. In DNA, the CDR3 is TGTGCCAGCAGTTTAGGGTCAGGGCCGCGGAGCGAGCAGTACTTC.

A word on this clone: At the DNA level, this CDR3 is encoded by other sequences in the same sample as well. CDR3 amino acids: CASSLGATQLYGYTF. In DNA form, the CDR3 reads TGTGCCAGCAGTTTGGGGGCTACTCAGCTTTATGGCTACACCTTC. The chain combines TRBV7-2 with TRBJ1-2; the D gene is possibly TRBD1 (6 bases). The CDR3 is made up of 15 amino acids. V lost 6 bases and J 5 bases, leaving 19 bases between the germline ends. Looked up from germline, CDR1 is SGHTA and CDR2 is FQGNSA.

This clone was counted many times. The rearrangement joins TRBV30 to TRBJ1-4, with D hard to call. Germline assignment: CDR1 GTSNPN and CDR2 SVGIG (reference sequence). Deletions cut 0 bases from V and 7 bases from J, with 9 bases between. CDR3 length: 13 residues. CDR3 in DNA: TGTGCCTGGAGTGTACCGCGGGGTGAAAAACTGTTTTTT. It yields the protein CAWSVPRGEKLFF.

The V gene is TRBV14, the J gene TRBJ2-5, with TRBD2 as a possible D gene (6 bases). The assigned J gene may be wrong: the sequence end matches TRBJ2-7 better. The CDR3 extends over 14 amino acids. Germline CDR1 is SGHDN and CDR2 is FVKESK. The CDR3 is CASSQPSAAYEQYF. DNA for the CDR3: TGTGCCAGCAGCCAACCTAGCGCCGCCTACGAGCAGTACTTC.

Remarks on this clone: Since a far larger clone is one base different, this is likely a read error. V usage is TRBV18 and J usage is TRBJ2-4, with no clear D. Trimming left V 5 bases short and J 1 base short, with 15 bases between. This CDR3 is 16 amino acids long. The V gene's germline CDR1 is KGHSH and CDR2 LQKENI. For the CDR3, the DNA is TGTGCCAGCTCATCCCCTAGGATCAGGGCCAAAAACATTCAGTACTTC. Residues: CASSSPRIRAKNIQYF.

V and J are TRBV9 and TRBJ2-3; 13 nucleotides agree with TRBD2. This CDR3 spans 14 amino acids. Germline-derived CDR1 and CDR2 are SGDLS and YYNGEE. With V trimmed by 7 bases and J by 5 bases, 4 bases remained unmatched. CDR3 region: CASGLAGAGDTQYF. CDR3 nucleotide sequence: TGTGCCAGCGGACTAGCGGGAGCGGGAGATACGCAGTATTTT.

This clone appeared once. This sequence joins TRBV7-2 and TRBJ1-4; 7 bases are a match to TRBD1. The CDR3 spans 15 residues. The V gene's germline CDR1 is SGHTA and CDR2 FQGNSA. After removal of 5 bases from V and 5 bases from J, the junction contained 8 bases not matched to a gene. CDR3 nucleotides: TGTGCCAGCAGCCGAACGGGACAGTCAAATGAAAAACTGTTTTTT. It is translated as CASSRTGQSNEKLFF. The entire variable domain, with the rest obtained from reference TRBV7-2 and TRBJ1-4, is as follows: GAGVSQSPSNKVTEKGKDVELRCDPISGHTALYWYRQSLGQGLEFLIYFQGNSAPDKSGLPSDRFSAERTGGSVSTLTIQRTQQEDSAVYLCASSRTGQSNEKLFFGSGTQLSVL.

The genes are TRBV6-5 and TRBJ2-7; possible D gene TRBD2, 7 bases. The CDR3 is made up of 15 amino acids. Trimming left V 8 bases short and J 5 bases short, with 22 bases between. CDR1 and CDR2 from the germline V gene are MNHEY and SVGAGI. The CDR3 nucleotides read TGTGCCAGCCGCGGTGCGGGGGCAGGAGGCCACGAGCAGTACTTC. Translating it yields CASRGAGAGGHEQYF.

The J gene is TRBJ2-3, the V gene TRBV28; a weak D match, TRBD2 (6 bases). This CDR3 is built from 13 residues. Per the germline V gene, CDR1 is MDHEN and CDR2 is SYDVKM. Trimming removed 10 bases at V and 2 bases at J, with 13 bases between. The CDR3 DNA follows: TGTGCCACTAGGGACTCTACCACAGATACGCAGTATTTT. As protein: CATRDSTTDTQYF. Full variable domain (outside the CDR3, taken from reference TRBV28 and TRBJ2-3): DVKVTQSSRYLVKRTGEKVFLECVQDMDHENMFWYRQDPGLGLRLIYFSYDVKMKEKGDIPEGYSVSREKKERFSLILESASTNQTSMYLCATRDSTTDTQYFGPGTRLTVL.

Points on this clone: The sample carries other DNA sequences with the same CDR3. In DNA, the CDR3 is TGTGCCAGCAGTCCAGGGACAGGGAACACCGGGGAGCTGTTTTTT. Translation gives CASSPGTGNTGELFF. This chain connects TRBV28 to TRBJ2-2; 8 bases agree with TRBD1. The germline CDR1 and CDR2 sequences are MDHEN and SYDVKM. With V trimmed by 5 bases and J by 1 base, 3 bases remained unmatched. The CDR3 is made up of 15 amino acids.

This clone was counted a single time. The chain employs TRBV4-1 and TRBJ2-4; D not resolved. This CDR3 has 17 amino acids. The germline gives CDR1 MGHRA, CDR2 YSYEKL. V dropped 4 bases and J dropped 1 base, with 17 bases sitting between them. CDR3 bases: TGCGCCAGCAGCCCACCCGGCACAGCACCCGCCAAAAACATTCAGTACTTC. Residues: CASSPPGTAPAKNIQYF.

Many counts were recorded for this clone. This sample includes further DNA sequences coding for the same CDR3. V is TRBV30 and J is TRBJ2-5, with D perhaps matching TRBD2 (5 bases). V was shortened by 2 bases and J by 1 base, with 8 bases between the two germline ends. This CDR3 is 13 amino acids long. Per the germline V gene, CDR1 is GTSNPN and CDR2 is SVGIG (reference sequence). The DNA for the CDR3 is TGTGCCTGGAGTTATAGCGCCCAAGAGACCCAGTACTTC. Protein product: CAWSYSAQETQYF.